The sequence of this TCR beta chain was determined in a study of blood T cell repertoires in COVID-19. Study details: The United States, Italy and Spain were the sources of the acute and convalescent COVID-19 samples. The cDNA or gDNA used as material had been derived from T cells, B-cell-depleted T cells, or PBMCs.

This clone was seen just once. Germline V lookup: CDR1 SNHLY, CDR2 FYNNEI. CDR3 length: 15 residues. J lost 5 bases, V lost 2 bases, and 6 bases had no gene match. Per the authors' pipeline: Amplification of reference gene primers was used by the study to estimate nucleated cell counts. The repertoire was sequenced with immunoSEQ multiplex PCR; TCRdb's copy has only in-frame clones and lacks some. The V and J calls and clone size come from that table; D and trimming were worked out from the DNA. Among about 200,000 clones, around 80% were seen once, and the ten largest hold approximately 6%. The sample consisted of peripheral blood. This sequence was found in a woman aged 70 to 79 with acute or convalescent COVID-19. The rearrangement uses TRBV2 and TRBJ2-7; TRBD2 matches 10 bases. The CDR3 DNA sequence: TGTGCCAGCAGTGAAACAGCGGGAGGGGACGACGAGCAGTACTTC. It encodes CASSETAGGDDEQYF.